Following are 14 T cell receptor beta chains from one sample sequenced in a study of Ad26.COV2.S vaccination and SARS-CoV-2 variants. The protocol was immunoSEQ multiplex PCR, while the TCRdb copy is restricted to in-frame clones and leaves out a portion. Found here are 200,000 to 300,000 clones, around nine tenths of them singletons; the top ten hold about 2.8%. Regarding treatment: 15 to 20 received Ad26.COV2.S at low or high dose, single or two shots; about 5 received placebo; per-sample allocation not given. Collection of the samples took place on day 63 after the first injection of vaccine or placebo. Here the sequenced sample was peripheral blood, taken in a trial of Ad26.COV2.S vaccine versus placebo. These TCRs come from a person aged 18 to 59 who received the Ad26.COV2.S COVID-19 vaccine or a placebo.

The table lists this clone with a few counts. This chain uses TRBV6-6 with TRBJ1-5; D uncertain. Germline CDR1 reads MNHNY; CDR2 reads SVGAGI (reference sequence). The CDR3 extends over 16 amino acids. The V gene lost 0 bases and the J gene lost 0 bases, with 9 bases spanning the gap. The CDR3 coding sequence is TGTGCCAGCAGTTACTCGATCGGGGATAGCAATCAGCCCCAGCATTTT. This encodes CASSYSIGDSNQPQHF.

V is TRBV19 and J is TRBJ2-2, with a tentative D call TRBD2 (6 bases). The CDR3 sequence is 15 residues long. V gave up 4 bases and J gave up 4 bases, with 13 bases separating them. Germline assignment: CDR1 LNHDA and CDR2 SQIVND (reference sequence). CDR3 region: CASSRGESVTGELFF. The CDR3 bases are TGTGCCAGTAGTAGGGGGGAGTCGGTCACCGGGGAGCTGTTTTTT.

This clone was counted once. The V and J genes are TRBV19 and TRBJ2-7; either TRBD1 or TRBD2 may fit D (5 bases each). The CDR3 totals 12 residues. Germline-derived CDR1 and CDR2 are LNHDA and SQIVND (reference sequence). V lost 8 bases and J 13 bases, leaving 21 bases between the germline ends. The CDR3, as DNA: TGTGCCAGTGGGGACCGCATAGGGGCATTATACTTC. Protein product: CASGDRIGALYF.

This clone has just one count. Distinct nucleotide sequences in the sample also encode this CDR3. V usage is TRBV10-2 and J usage is TRBJ1-2, with 10 bases identical to TRBD1. Unmatched junction bases numbered 1, after V lost 6 bases and J lost 3 bases. This CDR3 region has 13 residues. Germline CDR1 reads WSHSY; CDR2 reads SAAADI. CDR3 region: CASSGTGDYGYTF. In nucleotides, the CDR3 is TGCGCCAGCAGCGGGACAGGGGACTATGGCTACACCTTC.

The chain uses TRBV6-1 and TRBJ2-3; D remains unclear. The germline V gene has CDR1 MNHNS and CDR2 SASEGT. The CDR3 length is 13 residues. Trimming cost V 2 bases and J 3 bases, with 6 bases left between them. CDR3 nucleotide sequence: TGTGCCAGCAGTGAATATAGGACAGATACGCAGTATTTT. It encodes CASSEYRTDTQYF.

The chain's CDR3 is CASSQLRGRGDGYTF. As DNA, the CDR3 is TGTGCCAGCAGCCAGCTCAGGGGGCGCGGCGATGGCTACACCTTC. This chain connects TRBV3-1 (or the pseudogene TRBV3-2) to TRBJ1-2; 8 bases line up with TRBD1. Germline CDR1 reads LGHDT; CDR2 reads YNNKEL (reference sequence). With 3 bases clipped from V and 6 bases from J, the junction kept 9 bases outside the gene matches. The CDR3 covers 15 residues.

CDR3 DNA sequence: TGCAGTGCTAGAGATGCCGGGGAGCTGTTTTTT. Residues: CSARDAGELFF. The chain employs TRBV20-1 and TRBJ2-2; no clear D gene. CDR1 and CDR2 from the germline V gene are DFQATT and SNEGSKA (reference sequence). The V end was cut by 0 bases, the J end by 6 bases, with 2 bases between. The length of the CDR3 is 11 residues.

The chain carries TRBV5-5 and TRBJ1-2; D call uncertain. Per the germline V gene, CDR1 is SGHKS and CDR2 is YYEKEE (reference sequence). This CDR3 region has 14 residues. The germline V and J ends were trimmed by 1 base and 0 bases, with 7 bases remaining between them. The CDR3 region has the DNA TGTGCCAGCAGCTTGAGGGAAGCTAACTATGGCTACACCTTC. It is translated as CASSLREANYGYTF.

This clone has only a few counts. CDR3 sequence reads: CASSPPLAGGPRAQETQYF. The DNA of the CDR3 is TGTGCCAGCTCACCCCCCCTTGCGGGGGGGCCTAGGGCCCAAGAGACCCAGTACTTC. The chain couples TRBV18 to TRBJ2-5; TRBD2 aligns across 9 bases. The CDR3 length is 19 residues. The V gene end was trimmed by 3 bases and the J gene end by 1 base; junction bases not matched to a gene: 15. Germline V gene lookup returns CDR1 KGHSH and CDR2 LQKENI.

The chain is built from TRBV7-8 and TRBJ2-1; D could derive from TRBD1 or TRBD2 (5 bases each). Trimming shortened V by 1 base and J by 0 bases, and 22 bases separated the two germline ends. Germline V gene lookup returns CDR1 SGHVS and CDR2 FQNEAQ. There are 20 residues in the CDR3. The CDR3 loop is CASSLGSLTGTVSSYNEQFF. CDR3 nucleotides: TGTGCCAGCAGCTTAGGGAGCCTGACCGGGACGGTCAGCTCCTACAATGAGCAGTTCTTC. The full variable domain, with the rest looked up from reference TRBV7-8 and TRBJ2-1, is GAGVSQSPRYKVAKRGQDVALRCDPISGHVSLFWYQQALGQGPEFLTYFQNEAQLDKSGLPSDRFFAERPEGSVSTLKIQRTQQEDSAVYLCASSLGSLTGTVSSYNEQFFGPGTRLTVL.

In DNA, the CDR3 is TGTGCCAGCAACCAGGGACTAGCGGGGGAAAAGCAGTTCTTC. Protein sequence: CASNQGLAGEKQFF. The rearrangement joins TRBV7-2 to TRBJ2-1; 14 bases are a match to TRBD2. V was clipped by 7 bases and J by 11 bases; unmatched bases: 7. Germline CDR1 is SGHTA and CDR2 is FQGNSA. The CDR3 loop spans 14 amino acids.

The chain combines TRBV5-8 with TRBJ2-1; D is unclear. The CDR3 runs 14 residues. CDR1 and CDR2 from the germline V gene are SGHTS and YDEGEE. V was cut by 4 bases and J by 3 bases, with 11 bases left in between. CDR3 protein: CASSLSIIYNEQFF. The CDR3 DNA reads TGTGCCAGCAGCCTGTCAATAATCTACAATGAGCAGTTCTTC.

The DNA for the CDR3 is TGCGCCAGCAGCACCGGTAGTAAACAGACTAATGAAAAACTGTTTTTT. This codes for CASSTGSKQTNEKLFF. The rearrangement links TRBV5-1 to TRBJ1-4; no reliable D call. Looked up from germline, CDR1 is SGHRS and CDR2 is YFSETQ. The CDR3 loop spans 16 amino acids. V shed 4 bases and J shed 2 bases, with 15 bases lying between them.

The chain couples TRBV7-9 to TRBJ1-5; D unclear. The CDR3 runs to 15 residues. V dropped 1 base and J dropped 3 bases, with 10 bases sitting between them. CDR1 and CDR2 from the germline V gene are SEHNR and FQNEAQ (reference sequence). The CDR3 region has the DNA TGTGCCAGCAGCTTAGGGAGCACACTCAATCAGCCCCAGCATTTT. Encoded protein: CASSLGSTLNQPQHF.